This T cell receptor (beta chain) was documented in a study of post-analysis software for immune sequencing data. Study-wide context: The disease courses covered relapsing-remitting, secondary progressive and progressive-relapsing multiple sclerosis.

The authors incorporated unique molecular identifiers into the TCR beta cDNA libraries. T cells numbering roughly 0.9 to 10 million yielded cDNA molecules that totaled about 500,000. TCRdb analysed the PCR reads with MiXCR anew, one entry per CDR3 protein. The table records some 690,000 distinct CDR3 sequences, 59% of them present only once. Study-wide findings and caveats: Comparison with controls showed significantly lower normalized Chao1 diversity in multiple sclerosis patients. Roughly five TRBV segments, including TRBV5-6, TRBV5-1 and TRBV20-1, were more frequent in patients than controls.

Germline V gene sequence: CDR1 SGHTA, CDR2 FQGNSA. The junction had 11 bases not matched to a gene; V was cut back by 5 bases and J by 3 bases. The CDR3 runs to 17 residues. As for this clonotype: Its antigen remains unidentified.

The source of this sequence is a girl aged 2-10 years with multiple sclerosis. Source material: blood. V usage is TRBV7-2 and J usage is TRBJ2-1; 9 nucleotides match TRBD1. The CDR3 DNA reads TGTGCCAGCAGCCAAAGGGTCCCGGGACAGGGCTACAATGAGCAGTTCTTC. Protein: CASSQRVPGQGYNEQFF.